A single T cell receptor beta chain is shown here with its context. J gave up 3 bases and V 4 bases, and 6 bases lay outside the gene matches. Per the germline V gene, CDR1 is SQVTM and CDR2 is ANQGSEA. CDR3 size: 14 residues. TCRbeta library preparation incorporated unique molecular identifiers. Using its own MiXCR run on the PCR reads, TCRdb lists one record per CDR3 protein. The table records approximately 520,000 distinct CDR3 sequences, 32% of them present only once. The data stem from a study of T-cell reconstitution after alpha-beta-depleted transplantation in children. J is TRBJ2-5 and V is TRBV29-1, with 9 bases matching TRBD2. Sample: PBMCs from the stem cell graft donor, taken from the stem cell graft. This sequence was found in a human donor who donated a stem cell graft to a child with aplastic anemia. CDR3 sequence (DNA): TGCAGCGTTGCCGTGACTAGCGGCAAAGAGACCCAGTACTTC. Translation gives CSVAVTSGKETQYF. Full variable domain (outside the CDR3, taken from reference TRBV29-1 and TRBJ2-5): SAVISQKPSRDICQRGTSLTIQCQVDSQVTMMFWYRQQPGQSLTLIATANQGSEATYESGFVIDKFPISRPNLTFSTLTVSNMSPEDSSIYLCSVAVTSGKETQYFGPGTRLLVL.